The 15 T cell receptor beta chains in this list originate from one sample, sequenced in a study of T cells in Graves' hyperthyroidism and ophthalmopathy. RNA transcripts yielded amplified TCR beta CDR3 regions. HTBI primers were employed in a first-round RT-PCR of the TCR CDR3. Using its own MiXCR run on the multiplex PCR reads, TCRdb lists one record per CDR3 protein. The table lists 450,000 to 700,000 distinct CDR3 sequences, around 45% of them singletons. Sample: peripheral blood or thyroid tissue (not recorded which). The receptors originated from a woman younger than 30 with Graves' hyperthyroidism.

This clonotype was seen once. The rearrangement links TRBV2 to TRBJ2-7; tentatively, D is TRBD1 (5 bases). The CDR3 contains 13 residues. Germline V gene data show CDR1 as SNHLY and CDR2 as FYNNEI. CDR3 protein: CAREGPWGHEQYF. CDR3 coding DNA: TGTGCTAGAGAAGGGCCCTGGGGCCACGAGCAGTACTTC.

Remarks on this clonotype: One end of the junction varies from germline; a read error may be responsible. The rearrangement uses TRBV7-6 and TRBJ1-1; D possibly corresponds to TRBD1 (6 bases). Germline V gene lookup returns CDR1 SGHVS and CDR2 FNYEAQ. The CDR3 covers 13 residues. CDR3 bases: TGCGCCAGCAGCCAAGATGGGGGGCCTGAAGCTTTCTTT. Translated, it gives CASSQDGGPEAFF.

This chain uses TRBV24-1 with TRBJ1-3, with 7 bases that match TRBD1. CDR1 and CDR2 (germline): KGHDR, SFDVKD. The CDR3 has 15 amino acids. The trim removed 1 base at V and 5 bases at J, leaving 4 bases unmatched. The CDR3, as DNA: TGTGCCACCAGTGATTTAGAGGGACAGAGAAACACCATATATTTT. This codes for CATSDLEGQRNTIYF.

The table lists this clonotype with a few counts. The V and J genes are TRBV6-6 and TRBJ1-1; TRBD1 aligns across 9 bases. Per the germline V gene, CDR1 is MNHNY and CDR2 is SVGAGI (reference sequence). The CDR3 sequence is 13 residues long. The J segment lost 5 bases and the V segment lost 8 bases, leaving 6 bases of the junction unmatched. Here the CDR3 reads CASYRGRGTEAFF. The DNA of the CDR3 is TGTGCCAGCTACAGGGGGCGAGGTACTGAAGCTTTCTTT.

This clonotype was counted at least ten times. The CDR3 DNA follows: TGTGCCAGTAGTATTTCCAGCGGAGTCCCCTACGAGCAGTACTTC. Amino acid sequence: CASSISSGVPYEQYF. This chain links TRBV19 with TRBJ2-7; TRBD2 is a possible D gene (5 bases). Between the trimmed V and J ends, which lost 3 bases and 2 bases, there was a span of 14 bases. Germline assignment: CDR1 LNHDA and CDR2 SQIVND (reference sequence). This CDR3 spans 15 amino acids.

This clonotype was found many times. V is TRBV20-1 and J is TRBJ1-4; D remains unclear. The V gene lost 7 bases and the J gene lost 16 bases, with 19 bases spanning the gap. The germline gives CDR1 DFQATT, CDR2 SNEGSKA (reference sequence). CDR3 length: 11 amino acids. The CDR3: CSVSRSDARFF. The CDR3 nucleotides read TGCAGTGTCTCAAGGTCGGACGCCCGGTTTTTT.

This sequence joins TRBV20-1 and TRBJ2-7, with 13 positions matching TRBD2. CDR3 length equals 14 residues. Germline values: CDR1 DFQATT, CDR2 SNEGSKA (reference sequence). Trimming at V came to 7 bases and at J to 7 bases, leaving 10 bases not matched to a gene. In DNA form, the CDR3 reads TGCAGTGTCGCCCGAGGACTAGCGGGAGTTGAGCAGTACTTC. Encoded protein: CSVARGLAGVEQYF.

About this clonotype: Because it lacks the conserved phenylalanine or tryptophan at the end, this CDR3 is likely a read error. V usage is TRBV6-2 or TRBV6-3 and J usage is TRBJ2-7; 9 bases map to TRBD2. Per the germline V gene, CDR1 is MNHEY and CDR2 is SVGEGT. The CDR3 is 14 residues long. The J segment lost 2 bases and the V segment lost 8 bases, leaving 7 bases of the junction unmatched. CDR3 amino acids: CASVSGRIAYEQYS. The CDR3 DNA follows: TGTGCCAGCGTAAGCGGGAGGATAGCCTACGAGCAGTACTCC.

The chain joins TRBV20-1 to TRBJ1-4, with a weak D call TRBD1 (6 bases). V was trimmed by 3 bases and J by 8 bases, leaving 13 bases between them. The CDR3 consists of 13 residues. Germline CDR1 reads DFQATT; CDR2 reads SNEGSKA (reference sequence). The CDR3 DNA reads as TGCAGTGCTAGTTGGGGGCGTGGAGAAAAACTGTTTTTT. Its translation is CSASWGRGEKLFF.

In this sample, this clonotype turned up many times. The chain combines TRBV4-1 with TRBJ2-5; D not resolved. The germline V gene has CDR1 MGHRA and CDR2 YSYEKL. V was clipped by 0 bases and J by 5 bases, with 10 bases between them. The CDR3 extends over 14 amino acids. As DNA, the CDR3 is TGCGCCAGCAGCCAAGATTTAGGGTGGGAGACCCAGTACTTC. Its translation: CASSQDLGWETQYF.

Points on this clonotype: This may be a read error, as it is one base from a much larger clone. V is TRBV12-3 or TRBV12-4 and J is TRBJ1-5, with 7 positions matching TRBD1. The CDR3 is 12 amino acids. The CDR3 nucleotides are TGTGCCGGCAGGGAACAGGGGCAGCCCCAGCATTTT. Its protein is CAGREQGQPQHF.

This clonotype was recorded many times. The V and J genes are TRBV29-1 and TRBJ2-3; unclear D gene. CDR3 length: 12 amino acids. Deletions cut 4 bases from V and 2 bases from J, with 7 bases between. Germline lookup yields CDR1 SQVTM and CDR2 ANQGSEA. CDR3: CSVVGNTDTQYF. The CDR3, as DNA: TGCAGCGTTGTAGGCAACACAGATACGCAGTATTTT.

The chain joins TRBV25-1 to TRBJ2-3; TRBD2 matches at 9 bases. This CDR3 comprises 17 residues. Trimming cost V 3 bases and J 5 bases; bases outside gene matches: 12. Germline V gene data show CDR1 as MGHDK and CDR2 as SYGVNS. The DNA for the CDR3 is TGTGCCAGCAGTGATCACACTCCGGGACTAGCCTTAGATACGCAGTATTTT. It encodes CASSDHTPGLALDTQYF.

The chain has TRBV15 and TRBJ1-4; D might be TRBD1 (5 bases). The germline CDR1 and CDR2 sequences are LNHNV and YYDKDF (reference sequence). Trimming pared 6 bases from V and 1 base from J, leaving 21 bases between. CDR3 length equals 18 residues. CDR3 amino acids: CATRGLAGGPGTNEKLFF. The CDR3 coding sequence is TGTGCCACCAGGGGACTAGCGGGAGGGCCGGGAACTAATGAAAAACTGTTTTTT.

On this clonotype: Here the CDR3 omits its conserved ending phenylalanine or tryptophan, so a read error is the likely source. The chain recombines TRBV6-5 with TRBJ1-1, with TRBD1 matching over 7 bases. The germline gives CDR1 MNHEY, CDR2 SVGAGI. This CDR3 contains 12 residues. The CDR3 here is CAISPKTGEAFL. CDR3 nucleotide sequence: TGTGCCATCAGTCCTAAGACAGGGGAAGCTTTCCTT.